This T cell receptor beta chain was found in a study of T cell repertoires in cytomegalovirus infection. Notes on this clonotype: Its matching antigen is unknown.

The CDR3 length is 15 residues. Germline assignment: CDR1 MNHEY and CDR2 SVGAGI. V was clipped by 4 bases and J by 9 bases, with 19 bases between them. TCRdb analysed the reads with MiXCR anew, one entry per CDR3 protein. The table has approximately 990,000 distinct CDR3 sequences, 30% to 40% seen once. The chain couples TRBV6-5 to TRBJ2-1, with a weak D call TRBD1 (5 bases). This receptor was obtained from a human donor in good health (CMV status not recorded). Some clones in this sample may be carry-over from other donors' samples. Sequences were derived from cultured CD8+ T cells from PBMCs, sampled from culture after CMV antigen stimulation. The CDR3 is CASSSPLTGLSEQFF. CDR3 nucleotide sequence: TGTGCCAGCAGTTCCCCCCTCACAGGTCTTAGTGAGCAGTTCTTC.